Listed here is a single TCR beta chain. The antigen remains undetermined. The data are from a study of radiotherapy plus CTLA-4 blockade in lung cancer. Germline CDR1 ENHRY, CDR2 SYGVKD. CDR3 length: 17 amino acids. V shed 2 bases, J shed 5 bases, and the junction held 5 bases outside the gene matches. People whose metastatic non-small-cell lung cancer was chemo-refractory got focal radiation along with CTLA-4 blockade by ipilimumab. Method: immunoSEQ multiplex PCR; TCRdb's copy keeps in-frame clones and lacks some. The sample records about 27,000 clones, 73% being singletons. Findings and caveats of the study: Early shifts in blood T cell clones, with interferon-beta, reportedly predicted response best. TCR clones from tumors expanded in blood after radiotherapy plus ipilimumab.

The source is a human donor with non-small cell lung cancer who had stable disease on radiotherapy plus ipilimumab. The input for sequencing was peripheral blood, taken from a patient treated with radiotherapy plus ipilimumab. This chain connects TRBV10-3 to TRBJ2-1; 14 nucleotides agree with TRBD2. This CDR3 reads CAISEPRTSGRNNEQFF. The CDR3 DNA is TGTGCCATCAGTGAGCCCCGGACTAGCGGGAGGAACAATGAGCAGTTCTTC.